This T cell receptor (beta chain) was identified during a study of low-dose radiotherapy and immunotherapy resistance in tumors. The wider study: Every 2 weeks, cohort 1 got 0.5 Gy, reaching 6.5 Gy to the planning target volume. Intravenous administration to patients comprised nivolumab at 240 mg every two weeks and ipilimumab at 1 mg/kg every six weeks.

Time point: before trial treatment. TRAV- and TRBV-specific primers were used for first-strand cDNA, which covered alpha and beta chains. The PCR that amplified TCRs ran for approximately 20 cycles, relying on a constant-region primer and a V-primer adapter. TCRdb used MiXCR to reprocess the reads, holding one entry per CDR3 protein. The data contain 100,000 or so distinct CDR3 sequences, under 9.5% of them singletons. This clonotype was picked up many times. There are 16 residues in the CDR3. The V gene lost 2 bases and the J gene lost 7 bases, with 20 bases spanning the gap. Germline-derived CDR1 and CDR2 are LGHNA and YSLEER.

Sequenced here: PBMCs, sampled before treatment. This chain connects TRBV4-3 to TRBJ2-5; D is possibly TRBD1 or TRBD2 (5 bases each). The sequence was obtained from a male donor with prostate cancer. CDR3: CASSQLYLAPQGTQYF. In nucleotides, the CDR3 is TGCGCCAGCAGCCAACTCTATCTAGCACCTCAGGGGACCCAGTACTTC.